These 11 T cell receptor beta chains originate from one sample sequenced in a study of identical twins. One entry per CDR3 protein results from TCRdb running MiXCR on the 5' RACE reads. Of some 500,000 distinct CDR3 sequences detected, roughly an eighth appear once; the ten largest clones hold approximately 1%. This sample was shared with a second study, whose subject was yellow fever vaccine responses in identical twins.

Sequenced input: CD4+ T cells sorted from blood. The receptors were gathered from a woman under 30 in good health.

This clonotype was found many times. The CDR3 loop is CASSLAWGQESSYEQYF. The CDR3 region has the DNA TGTGCCAGCAGTTTAGCCTGGGGACAGGAGAGCTCCTACGAGCAGTACTTC. This chain links TRBV6-2 or TRBV6-3 with TRBJ2-7; TRBD1 aligns across 8 bases. Per the germline V gene, CDR1 is MNHEY and CDR2 is SVGEGT. V lost 4 bases, J lost 0 bases, and 11 bases stayed unmatched. There are 17 residues in the CDR3.

The gene calls are TRBV29-1 and TRBJ1-6; 10 bases line up with TRBD1. Trimming at V came to 1 base and at J to 6 bases, leaving 0 bases not matched to a gene. The CDR3 totals 14 residues. Looked up from germline, CDR1 is SQVTM and CDR2 is ANQGSEA. The CDR3 bases are TGCAGCGTTGAAGGACAGGGGGCTAATTCACCCCTCCACTTT. This encodes CSVEGQGANSPLHF.

This clonotype was detected many times. This chain uses TRBV4-1 with TRBJ2-1; no reliable D call. Germline values: CDR1 MGHRA, CDR2 YSYEKL. Trimming stripped 4 bases from V and 3 bases from J, with 10 bases between. CDR3 length: 14 amino acids. In nucleotides, the CDR3 is TGCGCCAGCAGCCGGAGTTCAGACTACAATGAGCAGTTCTTC. Translated: CASSRSSDYNEQFF.

The chain employs TRBV5-1 and TRBJ2-1; no reliable D call. Germline V CDR1 and CDR2: SGHRS, YFSETQ. CDR3 length equals 14 residues. With 7 bases removed from V and 5 bases from J, the gap between germline ends came to 16 bases. CDR3 loop: CASGRTSGNNEQFF. CDR3 nucleotide sequence: TGCGCCAGCGGTCGGACCTCGGGCAACAATGAGCAGTTCTTC. The full variable domain, rest sourced from reference TRBV5-1 and TRBJ2-1, is KAGVTQTPRYLIKTRGQQVTLSCSPISGHRSVSWYQQTPGQGLQFLFEYFSETQRNKGNFPGRFSGRQFSNSRSEMNVSTLELGDSALYLCASGRTSGNNEQFFGPGTRLTVL.

The chain recombines TRBV20-1 with TRBJ2-7, with TRBD1 matching 10 bases. Germline V CDR1 and CDR2: DFQATT, SNEGSKA (reference sequence). V dropped 5 bases and J dropped 4; count of bases not matched to a gene: 8. CDR3 size: 14 residues. DNA for the CDR3: TGCAGTGCTGAATCCGGGACAGGGGTATACGAGCAGTACTTC. It specifies CSAESGTGVYEQYF.

This clonotype was detected many times. The CDR3 loop reads CASSLIQGPTGELFF. In nucleotides, the CDR3 is TGCGCCAGCAGCTTGATACAGGGGCCAACCGGGGAGCTGTTTTTT. This chain links TRBV5-1 with TRBJ2-2; 7 bases line up with TRBD1. The length of the CDR3 is 15 residues. After removal of 1 base from V and 5 bases from J, the junction contained 5 bases not matched to a gene. Germline V gene data show CDR1 as SGHRS and CDR2 as YFSETQ.

The rearrangement links TRBV11-3 to TRBJ2-1; the D gene is possibly TRBD1 (5 bases). Germline V gene sequence: CDR1 SGHNT, CDR2 YENEEA. The CDR3 length is 14 residues. V was shortened by 5 bases and J by 5 bases, with 13 bases between the two germline ends. In nucleotides, the CDR3 is TGTGCCAGCAGCCGGCAGGGCAGGGACAATGAGCAGTTCTTC. Its protein product is CASSRQGRDNEQFF.

There are a few counts of this clonotype. V is TRBV29-1 and J is TRBJ2-5, with TRBD1 identical over 10 bases. This CDR3 has 13 amino acids. With V trimmed by 6 bases and J by 5 bases, 6 bases remained unmatched. The V gene's germline CDR1 is SQVTM and CDR2 ANQGSEA. CDR3: CSVPGTGVETQYF. The CDR3 DNA follows: TGCAGCGTCCCCGGGACAGGGGTGGAGACCCAGTACTTC.

The V and J genes are TRBV7-2 and TRBJ2-1; D call uncertain. Trimming pared 2 bases from V and 5 bases from J, leaving 7 bases between. CDR1 is SGHTA, CDR2 FQGNSA, per germline. The CDR3 sequence is 13 residues long. The CDR3 spells CASSLRNDNEQFF. Here the CDR3 DNA reads TGTGCCAGCAGCTTACGGAACGACAATGAGCAGTTCTTC.

This clonotype was seen more than once but under ten times. This chain links TRBV27 with TRBJ2-7; D perhaps matches TRBD2 (6 bases). CDR1 and CDR2 from the germline V gene are MNHEY and SMNVEV (reference sequence). The CDR3 spans 19 residues. V dropped 3 bases and J dropped 2 bases, with 26 bases sitting between them. The CDR3 reads CASSFAWFPTSGQPYEQYF. CDR3 sequence (DNA): TGTGCCAGCAGTTTTGCGTGGTTTCCTACCAGCGGGCAACCCTACGAGCAGTACTTC.

The chain employs TRBV6-5 and TRBJ1-1; tentative D call: TRBD1 (5 bases). This CDR3 is built from 11 residues. Germline assignment: CDR1 MNHEY and CDR2 SVGAGI. V lost 8 bases, J lost 8 bases, and 12 bases lay in between. The CDR3 DNA reads TGTGCCAGCCGCCTTGAGGGGGAAGCTTTCTTT. Translation gives CASRLEGEAFF.